This T cell receptor (beta chain) was sequenced in a study of T cells in Graves' hyperthyroidism and ophthalmopathy. Amplification targeted TCR beta CDR3 regions from RNA transcripts. With the HTBI primer set, the TCR CDR3 went through a first round of RT-PCR. Each CDR3 protein is one row after TCRdb ran MiXCR on the multiplex PCR reads. Here the sample spans around 700,000 distinct CDR3 sequences, roughly 20% being singletons. This clonotype was recorded at least ten times. There are 15 residues in the CDR3. Germline V CDR1 and CDR2: MNHEY, SMNVEV (reference sequence). Trimming stripped 5 bases from V and 7 bases from J, with 20 bases between. With a duration under 2 months, the hyperthyroidism was newly diagnosed in patients aged 18 to 65.

The clonotype originates from a woman between 45 and 60 years old with Graves' hyperthyroidism that later progressed to Graves' ophthalmopathy. Sequencing used blood. V is TRBV27 and J is TRBJ1-2; maybe TRBD1 (5 bases). This CDR3 reads CASSPEWGDVFGYTF. For the CDR3, the DNA is TGTGCCAGCAGTCCCGAATGGGGGGATGTCTTTGGCTACACCTTC.